This T cell receptor beta chain emerged from a study of CD4 T cells in relation to SARS-CoV-2 and coronaviruses. Study findings and constraints: SARS-CoV-2-driven expansion was significantly weaker in crossreactive than monoreactive clones.

Unexposed donor CD4+ T cells date from 2011-2018, before the COVID-19 pandemic. This CDR3 is 14 amino acids long. V lost 4 bases to trimming and J lost 8 bases, with 13 bases between them. Looked up from germline, CDR1 is KGHDR and CDR2 is SFDVKD. The repertoire was sequenced with immunoSEQ multiplex PCR; TCRdb's copy has only in-frame clones and lacks some. In the table there are approximately 70,000 clones, 93% of which are singletons. This clone appeared a single time. Its cognate antigen is unknown. This receptor was identified in a human donor in good health. V usage is TRBV24-1 and J usage is TRBJ1-4, with D maybe TRBD1 (5 bases). The sample comprised naive CD4+ T cells from PBMCs. Subset: naive CD4+ T cells isolated by negative enrichment. The CDR3 coding sequence is TGTGCCACCAGTGACCCCCTTTCAGGGGAAAAACTGTTTTTT. Its protein product is CATSDPLSGEKLFF.